These 26 T cell receptor beta chains were sequenced from one sample in a study of T cell responses to AZD1222 COVID-19 vaccine. Method: immunoSEQ multiplex PCR; TCRdb's copy keeps in-frame clones and lacks some. Among 83,000 or so clones, approximately 89% were seen once, and the ten largest hold less than 35%. The specimen was peripheral blood, collected 28 days after the second AZD1222 dose. These receptors originate from an adult who received the AZD1222 COVID-19 vaccine.

This clone was seen a few times. This chain connects TRBV3-1 (or the pseudogene TRBV3-2) to TRBJ1-1; no clear D. The CDR3 length is 19 residues. Germline assignment: CDR1 LGHDT and CDR2 YNNKEL (reference sequence). Between the trimmed V and J ends, which lost 0 bases and 1 base, there was a span of 21 bases. The CDR3 bases are TGTGCCAGCAGCCAAGATGAGGGAGGGTGGACTCCGGGGAACACTGAAGCTTTCTTT. It codes for CASSQDEGGWTPGNTEAFF.

This clone was seen a single time. The rearrangement links TRBV7-2 to TRBJ1-6, with D possibly TRBD1 on 6 matching bases. Per the germline V gene, CDR1 is SGHTA and CDR2 is FQGNSA. CDR3 length: 14 amino acids. V was cut by 5 bases and J by 14 bases, with 19 bases left in between. The CDR3: CASSQPGQSITLHF. CDR3 sequence (DNA): TGTGCCAGCAGCCAACCGGGACAAAGCATTACCCTCCACTTT.

The rearrangement uses TRBV27 and TRBJ2-7; D remains unclear. This CDR3 has 15 amino acids. Germline CDR1 MNHEY, CDR2 SMNVEV (reference sequence). V lost 2 bases and J lost 0, with 11 bases in between. The CDR3: CASSLVVGYSYEQYF. The CDR3 DNA sequence: TGTGCCAGCAGTTTAGTGGTCGGATACTCCTACGAGCAGTACTTC.

The chain joins TRBV9 to TRBJ2-1, with D perhaps TRBD2 (5 bases). The CDR3 has 16 residues. Germline lookup yields CDR1 SGDLS and CDR2 YYNGEE. V was cut by 2 bases and J by 0 bases, with 12 bases left in between. The CDR3 loop is CASSVSARSSYNEQFF. As DNA, the CDR3 is TGTGCCAGCAGCGTTAGCGCCCGTAGCTCCTACAATGAGCAGTTCTTC.

V is TRBV28 and J is TRBJ1-4, with 8 bases lining up with TRBD1. Unmatched junction bases numbered 6, after V lost 2 bases and J lost 10 bases. Germline CDR1 is MDHEN and CDR2 is SYDVKM. The CDR3 covers 14 residues. The CDR3 DNA follows: TGTGCCAGCAGTTTACCCGGACAGGGAGGAAAACTGTTTTTT. Translating it yields CASSLPGQGGKLFF.

The CDR3 DNA reads as TGTGCCAGCAGTTACGAGCAGTACTTC. It translates to CASSYEQYF. V and J are TRBV27 and TRBJ2-7; unclear D gene. The CDR3 loop spans 9 amino acids. From germline, CDR1 is MNHEY and CDR2 SMNVEV (reference sequence). V lost 4 bases and J 5 bases, leaving 0 bases between the germline ends.

The chain employs TRBV7-9 and TRBJ2-5, with D unclear. The length of the CDR3 is 15 residues. Trimming pared 6 bases from V and 1 base from J, leaving 15 bases between. Looked up from germline, CDR1 is SEHNR and CDR2 is FQNEAQ (reference sequence). The CDR3 spells CASSATPAVQETQYF. Here the CDR3 DNA reads TGTGCCAGCAGTGCTACCCCGGCAGTCCAAGAGACCCAGTACTTC.

The chain uses TRBV23-1 and TRBJ2-7; 8 bases match TRBD1. TRBV23-1 is an open reading frame, and its role is uncertain. There are 16 residues in the CDR3. The junction had 10 bases not matched to a gene; V was cut back by 3 bases and J by 3 bases. CDR3 residues: CASSHSGQETDYEQYF. In DNA form, the CDR3 reads TGCGCCAGCAGTCATTCGGGACAGGAGACGGACTACGAGCAGTACTTC.

The CDR3 region is CASLRAGGLETQYF. CDR3 DNA: TGTGCCAGCCTCCGGGCAGGGGGCTTGGAGACCCAGTACTTC. The rearrangement uses TRBV7-9 and TRBJ2-5; 8 bases map to TRBD1. CDR3 length: 14 amino acids. V lost 8 bases and J lost 5; bases outside the gene matches: 10. Germline V gene lookup returns CDR1 SEHNR and CDR2 FQNEAQ (reference sequence).

The chain joins TRBV5-6 to TRBJ2-7; D gene ambiguous. Germline V lookup: CDR1 SGHDT, CDR2 YYEEEE. Between the trimmed V and J ends, which lost 2 bases and 2 bases, there was a span of 8 bases. The CDR3 has 13 amino acids. CDR3 in amino acids: CASSLGEAYEQYF. CDR3 nucleotides: TGTGCCAGCAGCTTAGGCGAGGCCTACGAGCAGTACTTC.

V gene TRBV28 combines with J gene TRBJ1-6; the match to TRBD1 covers 7 bases. Germline CDR1 and CDR2: MDHEN and SYDVKM. The CDR3 has 15 residues. Trimming cost V 2 bases and J 8 bases; bases outside gene matches: 6. CDR3 loop: CASSLGTVEHSPLHF. The CDR3 region has the DNA TGTGCCAGCAGTTTAGGGACAGTGGAACATTCACCCCTCCACTTT.

This sequence joins TRBV7-3 and TRBJ2-1; 11 bases line up with TRBD2. The CDR3 sequence is 18 residues long. Germline assignment: CDR1 SGHTA and CDR2 FQGTGA. V lost 0 bases to trimming and J lost 6 bases; unmatched junction nucleotides: 10. The CDR3 protein is CASSLTPPLAGGPNEQFF. DNA for the CDR3: TGTGCCAGCAGCTTAACCCCTCCTCTAGCGGGAGGCCCCAATGAGCAGTTCTTC.

The J gene is TRBJ1-1, the V gene TRBV12-3 or TRBV12-4, with D unresolved. The CDR3 contains 13 residues. V shed 3 bases and J shed 4 bases, with 9 bases lying between them. This chain's CDR3 is CASSFPGTTEAFF. For the CDR3, the DNA is TGTGCCAGCAGTTTTCCTGGAACCACTGAAGCTTTCTTT.

The J gene is TRBJ2-4, the V gene TRBV5-4, with 9 bases lining up with TRBD2. This CDR3 spans 16 amino acids. Germline CDR1 SGHNT, CDR2 YYREEE (reference sequence). J was trimmed by 5 bases and V by 2 bases; bases with no gene match: 8. The CDR3 loop is CASSFVAGAGENIQYF. As DNA, the CDR3 is TGTGCCAGCAGCTTTGTAGCGGGAGCTGGGGAAAACATTCAGTACTTC.

The rearrangement joins TRBV29-1 to TRBJ2-5; 11 nucleotides align to TRBD2. Germline V lookup: CDR1 SQVTM, CDR2 ANQGSEA. Unmatched junction bases numbered 9, after V lost 6 bases and J lost 3 bases. The length of the CDR3 is 15 residues. CDR3 amino acids: CSVPTTSGKEETQYF. The CDR3 nucleotides read TGCAGCGTCCCTACGACTAGCGGGAAGGAAGAGACCCAGTACTTC.

The chain employs TRBV9 and TRBJ1-2; tentatively, D is TRBD1 (5 bases). Trimming pared 0 bases from V and 3 bases from J, leaving 9 bases between. The CDR3 is 14 residues long. CDR1 is SGDLS and CDR2 is YYNGEE in the germline V gene. CDR3: CASSVGGGDYGYTF. The DNA for the CDR3 is TGTGCCAGCAGCGTAGGTGGGGGTGACTATGGCTACACCTTC.

This clone was picked up one time. The chain couples TRBV28 to TRBJ2-7, with 9 bases that match TRBD1. V shed 6 bases and J 6 bases; nucleotides not matched to a gene: 3. Germline CDR1 MDHEN, CDR2 SYDVKM. The CDR3 has 12 residues. CDR3 amino acids: CASRQDRGEQYF. In nucleotides, the CDR3 is TGTGCCAGCAGGCAGGACAGGGGCGAGCAGTACTTC.

The DNA of the CDR3 is TGTGCCACCAGTGATTTTCGGACAGGGGGAAACACTGAAGCTTTCTTT. Its protein product is CATSDFRTGGNTEAFF. The V gene is TRBV24-1, the J gene TRBJ1-1; TRBD1 aligns across 10 bases. The CDR3 totals 16 residues. Germline V gives CDR1 KGHDR, CDR2 SFDVKD. V dropped 1 base and J dropped 2; count of bases not matched to a gene: 3.

J is TRBJ2-3 and V is TRBV9, with TRBD2 matching over 11 bases. V gave up 3 bases and J gave up 2 bases; unmatched junction bases: 5. Germline V lookup: CDR1 SGDLS, CDR2 YYNGEE. The CDR3 contains 16 residues. The DNA of the CDR3 is TGTGCCAGCAGCGCACGACTAGCGGGGTACACAGATACGCAGTATTTT. Residues: CASSARLAGYTDTQYF.

The chain employs TRBV19 and TRBJ1-2; D remains unclear. The ends were cut back, 8 bases at V and 1 base at J, with 14 bases in the middle. CDR3 length: 14 residues. The V gene's germline CDR1 is LNHDA and CDR2 SQIVND (reference sequence). Here the CDR3 reads CASSQPGLNYGYTF. CDR3 coding DNA: TGTGCCAGTTCCCAACCGGGTCTTAACTATGGCTACACCTTC. The full variable domain, in which reference TRBV19 and TRBJ1-2 provide the parts outside the CDR3, is DGGITQSPKYLFRKEGQNVTLSCEQNLNHDAMYWYRQDPGQGLRLIYYSQIVNDFQKGDIAEGYSVSREKKESFPLTVTSAQKNPTAFYLCASSQPGLNYGYTFGSGTRLTVV.

The chain couples TRBV28 to TRBJ2-1, with D perhaps TRBD2 (5 bases). Per the germline V gene, CDR1 is MDHEN and CDR2 is SYDVKM. With 2 bases removed from V and 2 bases from J, the gap between germline ends came to 19 bases. CDR3 length: 18 residues. CDR3 protein: CASSLGIGNRGAYNEQFF. DNA of the CDR3: TGTGCCAGCAGTTTAGGGATCGGGAATCGCGGAGCCTACAATGAGCAGTTCTTC.

The chain combines TRBV21-1 with TRBJ1-1. TRBV21-1 is assigned pseudogene status. The CDR3 is made up of 19 amino acids. The chain's CDR3 is CASSKEGETGPPRNTEAFF. In DNA form, the CDR3 reads TGTGCCAGCAGCAAAGAAGGCGAAACGGGTCCCCCGCGGAACACTGAAGCTTTCTTT.

The CDR3 protein is CASSGRVLAKNIQYF. The CDR3 coding sequence is TGCGCCAGCAGCGGACGCGTTCTAGCCAAAAACATTCAGTACTTC. This chain connects TRBV10-1 to TRBJ2-4; unclear D gene. This CDR3 is 15 amino acids long. Germline CDR1 is WNHNN and CDR2 is SYGVQD (reference sequence). The germline V and J ends were trimmed by 6 bases and 0 bases, with 12 bases remaining between them.

The chain employs TRBV29-1 and TRBJ1-2; 7 nucleotides agree with TRBD1. Germline lookup yields CDR1 SQVTM and CDR2 ANQGSEA. The CDR3 is 13 residues long. After removal of 2 bases from V and 4 bases from J, the junction contained 4 bases not matched to a gene. The CDR3 nucleotides read TGCAGCGTTGAACGACAGGGAGTCTATGGCTACACCTTC. This encodes CSVERQGVYGYTF.

The J gene is TRBJ1-3, the V gene TRBV14, with a weak D call TRBD1 (5 bases). Germline assignment: CDR1 SGHDN and CDR2 FVKESK. Trimming left V 1 base short and J 0 bases short, with 10 bases between. The CDR3 covers 16 residues. The CDR3 nucleotides read TGTGCCAGCAGCCAAGGGTCAGACAGCTCTGGAAACACCATATATTTT. Its translation: CASSQGSDSSGNTIYF.

The rearrangement joins TRBV16 to TRBJ1-3; unclear D gene. CDR3 size: 14 residues. Trimming removed 2 bases from V and 4 bases from J, with 9 bases in between. Germline CDR1 is KGHSY and CDR2 is FQNENV. The CDR3 coding sequence is TGTGCCAGCAGCCAACGAACGGGCGGAAACACCATATATTTT. Its protein is CASSQRTGGNTIYF.